This T cell receptor (beta chain) was obtained from a study of shared clonotypes between healthy human individuals. Study background: A couple of women and a few men aged 18 to 49 made up the donors. Study results and limitations: Among non-shared clonotypes, generation probabilities were lower than among those shared by all four donors.

Comment on this clone: Its specificity is unknown.

Repertoires were generated with immunoSEQ multiplex PCR, while TCRdb's copy carries only in-frame clones and drops some. The sample holds about 590,000 clones, just under 97% seen once. Naive CD8 cells were CD45RO-negative, positively selected for CCR7, excluding terminally differentiated effector memory CD45RA+ cells. Material for sequencing was naive CD8+ T cells sorted from blood. This receptor was taken from a woman in her twenties or thirties in good health.

CDR3 nucleotide sequence: TGTGCCAGCAGCGTAATTAGCGGGAGTTTCAGCGGGGAGCTGTTTTTT. Translated: CASSVISGSFSGELFF. The rearrangement joins TRBV9 to TRBJ2-2; 9 nucleotides align to TRBD2. This CDR3 comprises 16 residues. The V and J ends lost 1 base and 7 bases, in that order; junction bases with no gene match: 8. Germline V gene lookup returns CDR1 SGDLS and CDR2 YYNGEE.